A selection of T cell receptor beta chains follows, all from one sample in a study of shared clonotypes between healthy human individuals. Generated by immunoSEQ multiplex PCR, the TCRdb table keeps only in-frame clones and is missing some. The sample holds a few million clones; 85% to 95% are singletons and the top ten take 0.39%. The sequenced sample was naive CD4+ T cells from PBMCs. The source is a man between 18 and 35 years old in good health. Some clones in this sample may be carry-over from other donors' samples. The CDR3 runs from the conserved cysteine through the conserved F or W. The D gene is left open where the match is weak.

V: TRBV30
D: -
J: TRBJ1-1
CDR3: CAWRSQGEGTEAFF
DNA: TGTGCCTGGAGATCGCAGGGCGAGGGCACTGAAGCTTTCTTT

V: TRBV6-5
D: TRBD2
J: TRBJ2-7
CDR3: CASGLAGAELSEQYF
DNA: TGTGCCAGCGGGCTAGCGGGAGCAGAGTTGAGCGAGCAGTACTTC

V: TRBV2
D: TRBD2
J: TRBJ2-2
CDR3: CASVGLAGTGELFF
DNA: TGTGCCAGCGTTGGGCTAGCGGGAACCGGGGAGCTGTTTTTT

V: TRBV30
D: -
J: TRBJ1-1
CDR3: CAWSPVRTEAFF
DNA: TGTGCCTGGAGTCCTGTTAGGACTGAAGCTTTCTTT

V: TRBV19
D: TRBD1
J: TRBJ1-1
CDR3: CASSIDLGQGYAPLMNTEAFF
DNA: TGTGCCAGTAGTATAGATCTGGGACAGGGGTACGCCCCGCTCATGAACACTGAAGCTTTCTTT

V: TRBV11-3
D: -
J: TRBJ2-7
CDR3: CASSLGRQYEQYF
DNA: TGTGCCAGCAGCTTAGGCCGACAGTACGAGCAGTACTTC

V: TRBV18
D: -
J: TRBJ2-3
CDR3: CASSPEQGATQYF
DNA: TGTGCCAGCTCACCAGAGCAGGGTGCTACGCAGTATTTT

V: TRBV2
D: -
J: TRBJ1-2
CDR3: CATSGAGSVGYTF
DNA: TGTGCCACCAGTGGGGCGGGGTCAGTTGGCTACACCTTC

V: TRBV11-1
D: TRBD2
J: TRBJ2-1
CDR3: CASSHPSGEYNEQFF
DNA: TGTGCCAGCAGCCATCCTAGCGGAGAGTACAATGAGCAGTTCTTC

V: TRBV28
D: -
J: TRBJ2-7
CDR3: CASQVFSYEQYF
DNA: TGTGCGAGCCAGGTGTTCTCCTACGAGCAGTACTTC

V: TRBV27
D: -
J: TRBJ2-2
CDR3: CASSLSPWRGGELFF
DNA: TGTGCCAGCAGTTTATCCCCGTGGCGGGGCGGGGAGCTGTTTTTT

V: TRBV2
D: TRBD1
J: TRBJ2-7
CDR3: CASSSGTGLNEQYF
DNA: TGTGCCAGCAGCTCCGGGACAGGGTTGAACGAGCAGTACTTC

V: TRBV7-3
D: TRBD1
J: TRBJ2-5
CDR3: CASSRQGPETQYF
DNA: TGTGCCAGCAGCCGACAGGGGCCAGAGACCCAGTACTTC

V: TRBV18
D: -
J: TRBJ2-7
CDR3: CASSPPKGEQYF
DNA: TGTGCCAGCTCACCACCAAAGGGAGAGCAGTACTTC

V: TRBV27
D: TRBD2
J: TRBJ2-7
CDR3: CASSFLLAGGLYEQYF
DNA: TGTGCCAGCAGTTTTTTACTAGCGGGAGGGTTGTACGAGCAGTACTTC

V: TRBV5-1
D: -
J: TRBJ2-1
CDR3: CASSSAEGAGNEQFF
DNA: TGCGCCAGCAGCTCGGCCGAGGGAGCGGGCAATGAGCAGTTCTTC

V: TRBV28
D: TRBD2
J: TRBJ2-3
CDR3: CASSRTGGLGTDTQYF
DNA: TGTGCCAGCAGTCGTACCGGGGGACTAGGCACAGATACGCAGTATTTT

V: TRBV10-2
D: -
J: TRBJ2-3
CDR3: CASSVSTDTQYF
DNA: TGCGCCAGCAGTGTATCCACAGATACGCAGTATTTT

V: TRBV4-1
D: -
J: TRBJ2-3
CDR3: CASSQDLPYPDTQYF
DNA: TGCGCCAGCAGCCAAGATTTGCCTTATCCAGATACGCAGTATTTT

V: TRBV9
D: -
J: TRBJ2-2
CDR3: CASSVVTSGVTGELFF
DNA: TGTGCCAGCAGCGTGGTGACATCGGGAGTCACCGGGGAGCTGTTTTTT

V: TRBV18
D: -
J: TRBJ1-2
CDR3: CASSPGRANYGYTF
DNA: TGTGCCAGCTCACCAGGCAGGGCTAACTATGGCTACACCTTC

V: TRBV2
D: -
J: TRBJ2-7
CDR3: CASSERAGVMREQYF
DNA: TGTGCCAGCAGTGAAAGGGCAGGGGTCATGCGCGAGCAGTACTTC

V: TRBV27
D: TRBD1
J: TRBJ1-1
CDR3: CASSGDRGGTEAFF
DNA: TGTGCCAGCAGCGGGGACAGGGGAGGCACTGAAGCTTTCTTT

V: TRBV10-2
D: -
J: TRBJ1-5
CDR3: CASSESGYSNQPQHF
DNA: TGCGCCAGCAGTGAGTCCGGGTATAGCAATCAGCCCCAGCATTTT

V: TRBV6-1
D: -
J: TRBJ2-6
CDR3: CASRPDRTGANVLTF
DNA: TGTGCCAGCAGGCCTGACAGGACTGGGGCCAACGTCCTGACTTTC

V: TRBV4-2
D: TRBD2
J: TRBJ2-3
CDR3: CASSLDLAGLRTDTQYF
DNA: TGTGCCAGCAGCCTGGACTTAGCGGGACTACGCACAGATACGCAGTATTTT

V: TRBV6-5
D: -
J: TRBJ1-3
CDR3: CASSRWRSGNTIYF
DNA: TGTGCCAGCAGTCGGTGGCGCTCTGGAAACACCATATATTTT

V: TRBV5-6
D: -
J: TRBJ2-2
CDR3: CASSLAGGANTGELFF
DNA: TGTGCCAGCAGCTTGGCCGGGGGAGCGAACACCGGGGAGCTGTTTTTT

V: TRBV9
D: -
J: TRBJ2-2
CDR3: CASSVDPGNTGELFF
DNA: TGTGCCAGCAGCGTAGATCCAGGGAACACCGGGGAGCTGTTTTTT

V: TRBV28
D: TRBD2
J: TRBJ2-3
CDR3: CASSQAGPTTDTQYF
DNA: TGTGCCAGCAGCCAAGCGGGGCCCACCACAGATACGCAGTATTTT

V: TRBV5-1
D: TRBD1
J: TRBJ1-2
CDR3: CASSQRTGMIGYTF
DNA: TGCGCCAGCAGCCAGAGGACAGGGATGATTGGCTACACCTTC

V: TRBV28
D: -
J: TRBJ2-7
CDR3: CASFPGRSTYEQYF
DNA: TGTGCCAGCTTCCCCGGAAGGTCGACCTACGAGCAGTACTTC

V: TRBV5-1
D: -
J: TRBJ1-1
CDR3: CASQPNKEAEAFF
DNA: TGCGCCAGCCAACCGAATAAGGAGGCTGAAGCTTTCTTT

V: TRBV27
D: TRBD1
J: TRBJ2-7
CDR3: CASRDRVNEQYF
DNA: TGTGCCAGCCGGGACAGGGTTAACGAGCAGTACTTC

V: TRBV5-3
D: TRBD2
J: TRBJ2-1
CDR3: CARSPRTSGTGNEQFF
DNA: TGTGCCAGAAGCCCCCGGACTAGCGGGACCGGGAATGAGCAGTTCTTC

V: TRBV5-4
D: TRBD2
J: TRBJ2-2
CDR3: CASSPGVAGVAGELFF
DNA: TGTGCCAGCAGCCCTGGGGTAGCGGGAGTCGCAGGGGAGCTGTTTTTT

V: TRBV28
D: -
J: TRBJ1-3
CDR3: CASGFGNTIYF
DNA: TGTGCCAGCGGGTTTGGAAACACCATATATTTT

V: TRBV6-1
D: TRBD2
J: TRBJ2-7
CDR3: CASSDELAGGYKQYF
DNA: TGTGCCAGCAGTGACGAACTAGCGGGAGGGTATAAGCAGTACTTC

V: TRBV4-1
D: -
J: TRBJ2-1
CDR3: CASSPLGVAYNEQFF
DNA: TGCGCCAGCAGCCCCCTCGGGGTGGCCTACAATGAGCAGTTCTTC